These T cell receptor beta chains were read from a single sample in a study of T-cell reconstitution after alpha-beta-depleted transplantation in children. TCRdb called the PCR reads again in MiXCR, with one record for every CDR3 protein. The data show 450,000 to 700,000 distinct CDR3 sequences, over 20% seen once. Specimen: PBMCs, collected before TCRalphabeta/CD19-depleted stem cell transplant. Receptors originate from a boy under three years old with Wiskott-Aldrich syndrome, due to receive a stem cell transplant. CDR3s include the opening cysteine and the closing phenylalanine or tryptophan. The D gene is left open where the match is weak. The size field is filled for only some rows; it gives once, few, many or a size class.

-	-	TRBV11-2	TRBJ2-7	TGTGCCAGCAGCACTAGGACGAGCGAGCAGTACTTC	CASSTRTSEQYF
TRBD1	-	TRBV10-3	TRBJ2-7	TGTGCCATCAACGGACAGGGGGTCTACGAGCAGTACTTC	CAINGQGVYEQYF
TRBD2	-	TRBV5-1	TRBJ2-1	TGCGCCAGCAGCTTGGTGTCCCTAGCGGGAGGAAGCTCCTACAATGAGCAGTTCTTC	CASSLVSLAGGSSYNEQFF
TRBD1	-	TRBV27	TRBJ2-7	TGTGCCAGTGACCGGGACAGGGTTTCTTTGCAGTACTTC	CASDRDRVSLQYF
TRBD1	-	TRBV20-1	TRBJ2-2	TGCAGTGCAGGACAGGACCTGGACACCGGGGAGCTGTTTTTT	CSAGQDLDTGELFF
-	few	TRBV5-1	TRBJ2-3	TGCGCCAGCAGGACCGACCTAGCGAACACAGATACGCAGTATTTT	CASRTDLANTDTQYF
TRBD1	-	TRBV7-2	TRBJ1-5	TGTGCCAGCAGCCCGGGACAGGGCTTAGCACAGCCCCAGCATTTT	CASSPGQGLAQPQHF
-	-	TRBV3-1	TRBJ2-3	TGTGCCAGCAGCCAGTGGGACTCCACAGATACGCAGTATTTT	CASSQWDSTDTQYF
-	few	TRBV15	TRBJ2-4	TGTGCCACCAGCAGACCCGACAGAGCTCTAGCCAAAAACATTCAGTACTTC	CATSRPDRALAKNIQYF
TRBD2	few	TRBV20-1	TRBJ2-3	TGCAGTGCTCACCCGACTAGCAATCGGGCAGATACGCAGTATTTT	CSAHPTSNRADTQYF
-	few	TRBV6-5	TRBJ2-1	TGTGCCAGCAGTTACTTCGGGCCCCTTACCTACAATGAGCAGTTCTTC	CASSYFGPLTYNEQFF